This TCR beta chain was retrieved from a study of breast tumors, draining lymph nodes, adjacent tissues (dated by TCRdb to the mid-2010s). Background on the whole study: TCR beta repertoires were compared across tumor, adjacent nontumor tissue and axillary lymph nodes obtained from breast cancer patients. In human breast cancer, the study set out to evaluate how tumor, surrounding tissue and draining lymph node repertoires relate to one another and whether T cells may move between these sites.

Sequencing was performed on an Illumina HiSeq 2000. TCR beta chain libraries were generated by multiplex PCR amplification. The amplified TCR beta chain products were analyzed by high-throughput sequencing. TCRdb redid the processing of the public reads, applying fastp at Q25 and MiXCR, and retained in-frame beta chains. Under each unique CDR3 protein, matching rows form one entry showing the most common genes and DNA. The sample includes some 150,000 distinct CDR3 sequences, with 20% to 25% observed a single time. Roughly 2.5% of the sample comes from the top ten. The trim is 6 bases for V and 10 bases for J, with a gap of 13 bases between the germline ends. The CDR3 contains 12 residues, cysteine and phenylalanine counted. The entry retains the CDR3 DNA only, 36 bases that are in frame from base 1. The lymph node samples were taken from the axillary draining lymph nodes of breast cancer patients.

Beyond this particular receptor, the publication reports: T-cell repertoire diversity in tumors was found to be lower than in lymph nodes but higher than in nontumor tissue, and preferential V and J gene usage was observed. In luminal-like breast cancer, tumor and nontumor tissue repertoires resembled each other significantly more than in basal-like breast cancer. The conclusion that tumor T cells originate in lymph nodes was framed as consistent with a hypothesis rather than directly demonstrated. The data were considered consistent with most tumor T cells being derived from the lymph node and subsequently expanding within tumor tissue.

This clonotype has a count of ten or more. Its antigen is currently not known. Base qualities are not recorded, but no much larger clone differs from it by a single base. Rearrangement joined TRBV12-3 or TRBV12-4 to TRBJ2-1; the D segment could be TRBD1, given 5 matching bases. The source material was axillary lymph node tissue. The TCR originated in a female donor with breast cancer. Some clones in this sample may be carry-over from other donors' samples. The CDR3 has the sequence CASSPLDREQFF. The nucleotide sequence reads TGTGCCAGCAGCCCGCTTGACAGAGAGCAGTTCTTC.